Described below is a single T cell receptor beta chain sequence and its context. These data belong to a study of blood T cell repertoires in COVID-19. Study-level information: Sample material is recorded as cDNA or gDNA derived from T cells, B-cell-depleted T cells, or PBMCs.

In the authors' methods: Scientists estimated how many nucleated cells there were by amplifying reference gene primers. Only in-frame clones appear in the TCRdb table, and some are missing; sequencing was by immunoSEQ multiplex PCR. V, J and clone size reflect that table, while D and trimming were determined from the DNA. The data show 200,000 or so clones, about 86% seen once. The CDR3 is 14 residues long. V was clipped by 6 bases and J by 2 bases; unmatched bases: 3. Looked up from germline, CDR1 is KGHSH and CDR2 is LQKENI. Sequencing was performed on peripheral blood. This receptor was obtained from a woman aged 45-65 years with acute or convalescent COVID-19. The V call is TRBV18, the J call TRBJ1-4; 7 nucleotides align to TRBD1. This CDR3 reads CASSPRGTNEKLFF. DNA of the CDR3: TGTGCCAGCTCCCCCAGGGGGACTAATGAAAAACTGTTTTTT.